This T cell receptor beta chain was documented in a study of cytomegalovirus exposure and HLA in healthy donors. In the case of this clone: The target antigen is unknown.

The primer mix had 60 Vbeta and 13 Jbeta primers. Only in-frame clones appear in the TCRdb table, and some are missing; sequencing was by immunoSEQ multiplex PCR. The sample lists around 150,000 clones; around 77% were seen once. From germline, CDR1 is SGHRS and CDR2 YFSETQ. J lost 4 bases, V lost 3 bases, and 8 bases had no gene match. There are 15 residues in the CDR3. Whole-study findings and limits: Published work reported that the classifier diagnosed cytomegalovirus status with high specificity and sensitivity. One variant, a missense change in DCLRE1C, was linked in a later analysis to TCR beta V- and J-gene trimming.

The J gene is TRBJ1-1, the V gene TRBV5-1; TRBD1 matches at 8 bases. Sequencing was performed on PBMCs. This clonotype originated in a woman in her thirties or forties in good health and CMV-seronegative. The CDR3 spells CASSSWTGPVTEAFF. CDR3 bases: TGCGCCAGCAGCTCTTGGACAGGGCCAGTCACTGAAGCTTTCTTT. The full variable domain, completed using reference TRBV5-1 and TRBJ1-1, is KAGVTQTPRYLIKTRGQQVTLSCSPISGHRSVSWYQQTPGQGLQFLFEYFSETQRNKGNFPGRFSGRQFSNSRSEMNVSTLELGDSALYLCASSSWTGPVTEAFFGQGTRLTVV.